Below, 21 T cell receptor beta chains from the same sample are listed, as sequenced in a study of blood T cell repertoires in COVID-19. The assay was immunoSEQ multiplex PCR, and TCRdb's table has in-frame clones only and misses some. The data show around 250,000 clones, 86% seen once. Material for sequencing was peripheral blood. The receptors shown here come from an older man with acute or convalescent COVID-19.

The chain combines TRBV15 with TRBJ2-2, with a tentative D call TRBD2 (5 bases). V was clipped by 6 bases and J by 9 bases, with 20 bases between them. From germline, CDR1 is LNHNV and CDR2 YYDKDF (reference sequence). The CDR3 is 15 residues long. CDR3 region: CATRDPGVSFRELFF. DNA of the CDR3: TGTGCCACCAGAGACCCCGGGGTTTCGTTTCGGGAGCTGTTTTTT.

V and J are TRBV11-2 and TRBJ1-6; D possibly corresponds to TRBD1 (6 bases). Germline-derived CDR1 and CDR2 are SGHAT and FQNNGV. This CDR3 is 14 amino acids long. The V gene lost 4 bases and the J gene lost 9 bases, with 13 bases spanning the gap. CDR3 loop: CASSSLQGSSPLHF. The CDR3 coding sequence is TGTGCCAGCAGCTCACTACAGGGAAGTTCACCCCTCCACTTT.

The V call is TRBV5-1, the J call TRBJ2-1; tentatively, D is TRBD1 (5 bases). Trimming pared 0 bases from V and 9 bases from J, leaving 10 bases between. The CDR3 is 13 residues long. Germline V CDR1 and CDR2: SGHRS, YFSETQ. The CDR3 DNA sequence: TGCGCCAGCAGCTTGGCAGGGTTAGTTGAGCAGTTCTTC. Translated: CASSLAGLVEQFF.

This chain links TRBV6-5 with TRBJ1-5; TRBD1 matches at 8 bases. This CDR3 has 15 amino acids. Germline V lookup: CDR1 MNHEY, CDR2 SVGAGI. Trimming took 4 bases from V and 3 from J; bases not matched to a gene: 5. The CDR3 nucleotides are TGTGCCAGCAGTTCGGACAGGGAGCACAATCAGCCCCAGCATTTT. This encodes CASSSDREHNQPQHF.

J is TRBJ2-2 and V is TRBV9; D is perhaps TRBD1 (6 bases). Trimming shortened V by 4 bases and J by 7 bases, and 8 bases separated the two germline ends. Germline CDR1 and CDR2: SGDLS and YYNGEE. CDR3 length: 12 residues. This CDR3 reads CASSTGLGELFF. The CDR3 DNA reads as TGTGCCAGCAGCACAGGGCTCGGGGAGCTGTTTTTT. Filled out from reference TRBV9 and TRBJ2-2, the complete variable domain reads DSGVTQTPKHLITATGQRVTLRCSPRSGDLSVYWYQQSLDQGLQFLIQYYNGEERAKGNILERFSAQQFPDLHSELNLSSLELGDSALYFCASSTGLGELFFGEGSRLTVL.

This clone was seen just once. V is TRBV4-1 and J is TRBJ1-1; TRBD1 might be the D (5 bases). The CDR3 covers 15 residues. V shed 4 bases and J shed 0 bases, with 12 bases lying between them. Germline CDR1 reads MGHRA; CDR2 reads YSYEKL. The CDR3 loop is CASSRAGTVNTEAFF. CDR3 nucleotides: TGCGCCAGCAGCCGGGCCGGGACTGTGAACACTGAAGCTTTCTTT.

The chain has TRBV5-8 and TRBJ2-7; 13 bases map to TRBD2. V shed 1 base and J 5 bases; nucleotides not matched to a gene: 3. This CDR3 contains 15 residues. From germline, CDR1 is SGHTS and CDR2 YDEGEE. Written as DNA, the CDR3 is TGTGCCAGCAGCTTGAGGGGACTAGCGGGAAACGAGCAGTACTTC. This encodes CASSLRGLAGNEQYF.

This chain's CDR3 is CASSGMSGQETQYF. The CDR3 nucleotides read TGTGCCAGCAGCGGTATGAGCGGGCAAGAGACCCAGTACTTC. The V call is TRBV9, the J call TRBJ2-5, with D maybe TRBD2 (6 bases). Per germline, CDR1 SGDLS and CDR2 YYNGEE. V gave up 3 bases and J gave up 2 bases, with 11 bases separating them. CDR3 length: 14 residues.

The chain combines TRBV19 with TRBJ2-2; TRBD2 aligns across 8 bases. The CDR3 totals 16 residues. V lost 3 bases and J lost 1; bases outside the gene matches: 4. CDR1 and CDR2 from the germline V gene are LNHDA and SQIVND (reference sequence). The CDR3 here is CASSMGGRRNTGELFF. In nucleotides, the CDR3 is TGTGCCAGTAGTATGGGCGGGAGGAGGAACACCGGGGAGCTGTTTTTT.

V gene TRBV11-2 combines with J gene TRBJ2-1, with TRBD1 identical over 10 bases. V shed 0 bases, J shed 7 bases, and the junction held 6 bases outside the gene matches. The CDR3 is 16 amino acids. Per germline, CDR1 SGHAT and CDR2 FQNNGV. The CDR3 loop reads CASSLDWTGGVNEQFF. In DNA form, the CDR3 reads TGTGCCAGCAGCTTAGATTGGACAGGGGGGGTGAATGAGCAGTTCTTC.

The CDR3 nucleotides read TGTGCCAGCAGCCCTTTGGCTAGTGGAAATCAGCCCCAGCATTTT. It yields the protein CASSPLASGNQPQHF. The chain recombines TRBV28 with TRBJ1-5; no reliable D call. The CDR3 spans 15 residues. Germline CDR1 and CDR2: MDHEN and SYDVKM. Between the trimmed V and J ends, which lost 6 bases and 4 bases, there was a span of 16 bases.

The chain employs TRBV7-8 and TRBJ1-6; D ambiguous. Germline V gene data show CDR1 as SGHVS and CDR2 as FQNEAQ. This CDR3 comprises 16 residues. Trimming stripped 5 bases from V and 7 bases from J, with 18 bases between. CDR3 DNA: TGTGCCAGCAGCCCCCATGAAGGCCTCGGGAATTCACCCCTCCACTTT. This encodes CASSPHEGLGNSPLHF. The full variable domain, rest sourced from reference TRBV7-8 and TRBJ1-6, is GAGVSQSPRYKVAKRGQDVALRCDPISGHVSLFWYQQALGQGPEFLTYFQNEAQLDKSGLPSDRFFAERPEGSVSTLKIQRTQQEDSAVYLCASSPHEGLGNSPLHFGNGTRLTVT.

The chain uses TRBV24-1 and TRBJ2-1; D possibly corresponds to TRBD1 (5 bases). Germline lookup yields CDR1 KGHDR and CDR2 SFDVKD. The CDR3 is made up of 15 amino acids. V lost 5 bases, J lost 8 bases, and 18 bases lay in between. CDR3 sequence (DNA): TGTGCCACCAGTGCCCTTGGGGCAGGGATGGATGAGCAGTTCTTC. This gives the protein CATSALGAGMDEQFF.

Note on this clone: Other DNA sequences in the same sample also yield this CDR3. V usage is TRBV7-6 and J usage is TRBJ1-3; tentatively, D is TRBD1 (5 bases). Looked up from germline, CDR1 is SGHVS and CDR2 is FNYEAQ. This CDR3 is built from 15 residues. Trimming cost V 0 bases and J 4 bases, with 10 bases left between them. Written as DNA, the CDR3 is TGTGCCAGCAGCTTAGCGGGAGGGACCGGAAACACCATATATTTT. Translated: CASSLAGGTGNTIYF.

V gene TRBV16 combines with J gene TRBJ1-1, with a possible D match to TRBD1 (5 bases). Germline CDR1 KGHSY, CDR2 FQNENV. This CDR3 has 14 residues. V lost 4 bases and J lost 8, with 17 bases in between. CDR3 coding DNA: TGTGCCAGCAGCCGCCAACAGGTCCCGGTCGAAGCTTTCTTT. Translating gives CASSRQQVPVEAFF.

This clone occurred a few times. The chain combines TRBV5-1 with TRBJ1-1; D perhaps matches TRBD1 (6 bases). Germline V gene sequence: CDR1 SGHRS, CDR2 YFSETQ. The CDR3 runs to 13 residues. Trimming took 3 bases from V and 1 from J, leaving 7 bases between them. The chain's CDR3 is CASSWGQNTEAFF. In nucleotides, the CDR3 is TGCGCCAGCAGCTGGGGACAGAACACTGAAGCTTTCTTT. Full variable domain (remainder filled in from reference TRBV5-1 and TRBJ1-1): KAGVTQTPRYLIKTRGQQVTLSCSPISGHRSVSWYQQTPGQGLQFLFEYFSETQRNKGNFPGRFSGRQFSNSRSEMNVSTLELGDSALYLCASSWGQNTEAFFGQGTRLTVV.

This chain links TRBV7-2 with TRBJ1-6, with D perhaps matching TRBD1 (5 bases). Trimming cost V 1 base and J 8 bases, with 9 bases left between them. Germline V lookup: CDR1 SGHTA, CDR2 FQGNSA. The length of the CDR3 is 14 residues. CDR3 protein: CASSLGGGDSPLHF. The CDR3 region has the DNA TGTGCCAGCAGCTTAGGCGGGGGGGATTCACCCCTCCACTTT.

This clone was counted a few times. The J gene is TRBJ1-1, the V gene TRBV9; possibly TRBD1 for D (6 bases). Germline V gene sequence: CDR1 SGDLS, CDR2 YYNGEE. V lost 0 bases to trimming and J lost 0 bases, with 9 bases between them. CDR3 size: 15 residues. The CDR3 DNA follows: TGTGCCAGCAGCGTAGGCGGACAGCTGAACACTGAAGCTTTCTTT. This sequence encodes CASSVGGQLNTEAFF.

The CDR3 bases are TGTGCCAGCAGCTTAATGCAGGGGGCTCGTGGTGATCAGCCCCAGCATTTT. Its translation: CASSLMQGARGDQPQHF. The chain carries TRBV7-3 and TRBJ1-5; TRBD1 agrees at 8 bases. Trimming removed 1 base from V and 5 bases from J; junction bases left unmatched: 10. Germline CDR1 is SGHTA and CDR2 is FQGTGA. CDR3 size: 17 residues.

This chain links TRBV3-1 (or the pseudogene TRBV3-2) with TRBJ1-6; D gene uncertain. V dropped 9 bases and J dropped 0 bases, with 12 bases sitting between them. CDR3 length equals 15 residues. Germline V lookup: CDR1 LGHDT, CDR2 YNNKEL (reference sequence). CDR3 sequence reads: CASSLTLSYNSPLHF. For the CDR3, the DNA is TGTGCCAGTTCTCTTACTCTCTCCTATAATTCACCCCTCCACTTT.

V is TRBV27 and J is TRBJ1-3, with D uncertain. Trimming shortened V by 5 bases and J by 0 bases, and 14 bases separated the two germline ends. CDR1 and CDR2 from the germline V gene are MNHEY and SMNVEV (reference sequence). This CDR3 is built from 16 residues. The CDR3 sequence is CASSPRGAFSGNTIYF. In nucleotides, the CDR3 is TGTGCCAGCAGTCCCCGGGGAGCCTTCTCTGGAAACACCATATATTTT.